The present T cell receptor beta chain was sequenced within a study of cytomegalovirus exposure and HLA in healthy donors (dated 2017 in TCRdb). With regard to the full study: According to an earlier analysis of 550 to 750 of the donors, roughly 180 million T cells yielded 90 million to 140 million unique TCR beta sequences and 276 Gb of sequence data. About 280 gigabases of sequencing data and around 85 million unique TCR sequences made up an early release that covered some 640 HLA-typed donors. Among the approximately 400 genotyped donors, approximately 82% belonged to the genetic ancestry cluster associated with self-reported Caucasian donors. The study aimed to test whether signatures of past pathogen exposure could be identified by cataloging public T cell receptors. The T cell repertoires of around 730 subjects were profiled by immunosequencing and related to cytomegalovirus serostatus. In addition to the first cohort of approximately 670 subjects, a separate validation cohort of 120 different subjects was used. The study combined high-throughput TCR immunosequencing, statistical association of individual TCRs with disease status, and machine learning to predict cytomegalovirus infection status. In a later analysis, previously published TCR beta repertoires from 550 to 750 donors were re-analyzed and high-resolution HLA genotyping was added so that TCR occurrence patterns could be studied. In the later analysis, no new phenotypic data were used to find candidate immune exposures; instead, reliance was placed on TCR beta sequences and their occurrence across donors. An earlier analysis of several hundred of the donors applied high-throughput TCR beta sequencing to assess whether each TCR beta V gene segment acted as functional or pseudogenic. Alongside the repertoire data, information on donor age, sex, ethnicity and CMV serostatus was compiled. Genome-wide SNP genotypes for about 65% of the 666 donors were used in a later genetic analysis, which treated that subset as a discovery cohort. Every repertoire in the discovery cohort had been generated on one and the same sequencing platform. Class I and class II HLA loci were covered by the typing at four-digit resolution. The number of typed donors differed by locus: 629-630 for A, B, C, DRB1 and DQB1; approximately 540 for DQA1; about 600 for DPA1; and approximately 450 for DPB1. Because of strong linkage in the cohort, roughly five DR-DQ haplotypes were treated as single units for association and clustering. Across around 400 genotyped donors of the cohort, an average of about 250,000 unique TCR beta nucleotide sequences per donor were sequenced, and around 20% of those sequences were non-productive. Study-wide conclusions, independent of this receptor: According to a later analysis, TCR association rates differed among HLA loci, with DRB1 alleles showing the most associated TCRs and HLA-C alleles showing the fewest. Because some donors lacked HLA typing at each locus, the association tests relied only on the typed subset. CMV serostatus was the only immune exposure information available for the cohort. A later analysis associated 17,000 or so TCR beta sequences with specific HLA alleles at a false discovery rate of 0.05. In a later analysis, several top co-occurrence clusters were reported to appear linked to parvovirus B19, influenza, CMV and Epstein-Barr virus. A few of the identified cytomegalovirus-associated TCR beta chains were confirmed in vitro to be specific for cytomegalovirus antigens. Across donors, most TCR sequences were observed very rarely, whereas some public TCRs were present in many individuals. A later genetic analysis associated a missense DCLRE1C variant with V-gene and J-gene trimming of TCR beta chains, and an independent cohort replicated the association. The sequencing pipeline was judged likely to have produced a cluster of highly shared sequence variants as a technical artifact. Roughly uniform sequencing depth across donors was assumed in presence/absence analyses, although this assumption may not hold. Because the 87-base-pair reads could not distinguish some IMGT-functional V segments, including TRBV6-2 and TRBV6-3, those segments were excluded. According to a later genetic analysis, donors in an Asian-associated ancestry cluster had fewer N-insertions in productive TCRs than the approximately 610-donor mean. The study gave a list of about 160 TCR beta chains associated with cytomegalovirus. In an earlier analysis of 587 of the donors, most TCR beta V segments appeared in productive rearrangements about 90% or about 30% of the time, broadly matching IMGT annotations. Linkage disequilibrium might explain the correlated functional status among segregating V segments, but an unknown experimental factor could not be excluded. Most CMV-associated TCR beta chains appeared to be HLA-restricted in a later analysis, and the HLA associations seemed to be driven largely by CMV exposure. In both the original and validation cohorts, the classifier was reported to diagnose cytomegalovirus status with high specificity and sensitivity. According to the authors, the approach could potentially be generalized to other disease states and immunological phenotypes. Assigning TCR associations to individual alleles was difficult when HLA alleles, especially DR and DQ, strongly co-occurred. Compared with equally common non-associated chains, HLA-associated TCR beta chains in a later analysis were more clonally expanded and had lower generation probabilities. Only TCR beta chains were sequenced in this cohort, and the absence of alpha or paired-chain data limited detectable features. A further reported finding was that TCR beta sequences accurately predicted the HLA-A and HLA-B alleles for most subjects in the first cohort. The earlier analysis of around 600 of the donors excluded approximately 17 rarely observed V segments, including chromosome 9 orphons, because counts were too low.

Details on this clone: Its antigen is not yet known. The input lacks base qualities; no much larger clone sits a single base away.

The cohort comprised some 680 healthy bone marrow donors. At the time of sampling, all cohort members were nominally healthy, though unrecorded immune exposures were likely present. The donor was CMV seropositive and belonged to the group of 250 to 300 seropositive cohort members. Each donor provided a peripheral blood sample, and peripheral blood mononuclear cells were used for TCR beta sequencing. Genomic DNA extraction from the blood cell samples was performed with the Qiagen DNeasy Blood Extraction Kit. Libraries were constructed by the immunoSEQ multiplex PCR assay. A mixture of 60 forward primers for TCR Vbeta segments and 13 reverse primers for TCR Jbeta segments was used in the multiplex PCR. A multiplex PCR assay on genomic DNA amplified the CDR3 region of rearranged TCR beta genes. The amplified TCR beta libraries were sequenced on the Illumina HiSeq System as 87-base-pair reads. As for how the authors treated the data: In a later analysis, some 80 million unique TCR beta chains were counted across the approximately 620 repertoires, and roughly 11 million of these chains were shared by at least two donors. To remove PCR and sequencing errors, raw reads were error-corrected and collapsed into unique sequences using a nearest-neighbor algorithm that merged closely related sequences. CDR3 sequences were aligned to IMGT reference sequences to assign V, D and J gene segments. For a sequence to be retained, a match of at least six nucleotides to both a V gene segment and a J gene segment was required. Rearrangements were classified as productive when the CDR3 lacked stop codons and remained in frame with V and J, and all other rearrangements were classified as non-productive. Following IMGT convention, CDR3 was defined as the stretch from the second conserved V-encoded cysteine to the conserved J-encoded phenylalanine. The earlier analysis of about 610 of the donors excluded any sequence lacking an unambiguous match to a single V gene segment. In an earlier analysis of more than 500 of the donors, a V segment was called functional when productive rearrangements were above 56.7%, and segregating when the standard deviation between donors exceeded 5%. A statistical classification framework was developed to diagnose cytomegalovirus status using the catalog of TCR beta chain sequences. In a later analysis, TCR nucleotide sequences were compared against IMGT/GENE-DB human TR gene sequences so that V and J genes could be assigned. The TCRdist pipeline was used in a later analysis to assign CDR3 sequences and most-parsimonious VDJ recombination scenarios. In a later analysis, every TCR beta chain was defined by the combination of its CDR3 amino acid sequence and its V-gene family, and reads without a unique V-gene family were dropped. A later analysis removed several hundred highly shared, low-generation-probability nucleotide sequences to deal with suspected cross-contamination and a sequencing artifact. In a later analysis, a clonal expansion index was calculated for each public chain from normalized within-repertoire ranks of inferred template counts. In a later analysis, generation probabilities were computed with a VDJ recombination model fitted to out-of-frame rearrangements, and the resulting probabilities were checked against IGoR. A later analysis scored TCR-TCR, TCR-HLA and TCR-CMV co-occurrence with hypergeometric tests, applying a repertoire-size bias correction to TCR pairs. False discovery rates were estimated in a later analysis by permuting HLA or CMV assignments 20 times. In a later analysis, co-occurring TCRs were grouped using DBSCAN, with TCRdist sequence similarity added in when clustering inside HLA-allele-positive subsets. For co-occurrence clustering, repertoires with fewer than 30,000 or more than 120,000 public chains were excluded, along with a handful of repertoires with anomalous nucleotide sharing. The source is immuneACCESS, and TCRdb retained only in-frame sequences with V and J called. Part of the clones is not carried over; for the studies checked, unresolved V genes explain less than half of this, and the remainder is unexplained. V, J and clone size reflect that table, while D and trimming were determined from the DNA. This sample holds over 100,000 clones; roughly 79% were observed only once. 7.7% of the sample lies in the top ten.

The CDR1 and CDR2 encoded by the germline V gene (reference sequence) are MNHEY and SMNVEV. The CDR3, from cysteine to phenylalanine, totals 16 residues. CDR3 DNA only is kept here, 48 bases in frame from base 1. This chain joins TRBV27 to TRBJ2-5, with 14 middle bases fitting TRBD2. The J call is doubtful: the DNA matches TRBJ2-7 better. This TCR was recovered from a woman between 45 and 60 years old in good health and CMV-seropositive. The sequencing sample was made of PBMCs. The bases are TGTGCCAGCAGTTTAAAGGGACTAGCGGGGGCCTACGAGCAGTACTTC. It translates to CASSLKGLAGAYEQYF.